This T cell receptor (beta chain) was recorded in a study of tumor-infiltrating lymphocytes in primary liver carcinoma (dated by TCRdb to about 2017). In the study overall: Between late 2015 and March 2016, about 5 patients in China with histopathologically diagnosed primary liver carcinoma had their tumors surgically resected. Of the five patients (three men and two women, aged 30 to 69 years), four had hepatocellular carcinoma and one had combined HCC and intrahepatic cholangiocarcinoma. A total of approximately 35 specimens from 5 patients underwent TCRbeta repertoire sequencing, comprising 25 tumor regions, 5 adjacent noncancerous liver tissues and 5 peripheral blood samples. Technical replicate repertoires showed high reproducibility, with mean shared-clone rates around 0.9 and correlation coefficients above 0.95. TCRbeta repertoire sequencing, expression microarrays and whole-exome sequencing were combined in the study across five regions of each liver tumor, with adjacent normal tissue and blood also included. The tumors of the five patients were staged as T1-T3 N0M0, with maximum diameters ranging from roughly 4 to 10 cm. Each sample produced roughly 3.65 to 7.5 million productive TCRbeta reads, and read depth showed no significant difference between tissue types. Summary of the overall study and its limitations: Because only the TCR beta chain was sequenced and unpaired alpha chains were not captured, true repertoire diversity is likely underestimated. Because the samples were bulk and unsorted, CD4+ and CD8+ T cell repertoires could not be compared. With just a few patients in the study, the authors point out that the findings should be validated in a larger study. The top 250 clones accounted for a significantly greater share of the repertoire in tumors than in blood (p = 0.039). Pairs of tumor regions showed greater repertoire overlap (mean about 36%) than tumor-adjacent pairs (17%) or tumor-blood pairs (roughly 14%), which is consistent with antigen-driven expansion.

Regarding this clonotype: Its antigen remains undetermined. No much larger clone exists at a distance of one base, and base qualities are not known.

TCRbeta-specific cDNA was reverse-transcribed from about 500 ng total RNA using a constant-region primer and ProtoScript II reverse transcriptase. TCRbeta libraries were built with three nested multiplex PCR rounds, a slightly modified ARM-PCR procedure. Each of the first two PCR rounds ran for roughly 9 cycles using multiplex TRBV1-TRBV30 forward primers together with a Cbeta reverse primer. Sample barcodes and Illumina adapters were added in a final 25-cycle PCR using Deep VentR polymerase. Before sequencing, amplicons between 200 and 500 bp were purified from gel using a QIAquick gel extraction kit. TCRbeta amplicons were sequenced on an Illumina HiSeq 2500 with 250-bp paired-end reads. The authors' analysis ran thus. Reads were quality-trimmed with Trimmomatic v0.33, and paired reads were merged with FLASH v1.2.11 to recover full CDR3 sequences. V, D and J germline segments were assigned to the rearranged TCRbeta sequences using MiGEC v1.2.1b. Clonotype statistics, along with Shannon-Wiener diversity indices, were calculated using VDJtools v1.0.0. Except for diversity analysis, only each sample's 250 most abundant clonotypes were used in subsequent analyses to reduce sampling bias. TCRdb trimmed public reads at Q25 via fastp, called clones via MiXCR and kept in-frame beta chains. CDR3 protein duplicates are merged, each entry listing the most common genes and DNA. The V and J calls here are based on TCRdb, not the publication. For this sample there are 300,000 to 350,000 distinct CDR3 sequences; about 50% appear just once. The ten biggest clones cover 17% of the sample.

CDR1 and CDR2 are read off the germline V gene as SQVTM and ANQGSEA. From the cysteine up to the phenylalanine, the CDR3 has a length of 14 residues. The CDR3 DNA has 42 bases and is translated from base 1. Compared with germline, V lacks 2 bases and J lacks 9 bases; bases without a gene match: 10. RNA from unsorted whole blood was extracted with TRIzol reagent, and germline DNA was obtained with the DNeasy Blood & Tissue kit. At the time of sampling, the patients were treatment-naive and had chronic HBV infection. Before surgery, approximately 4 milliliters of peripheral blood were drawn into K2EDTA tubes.

Source material: peripheral blood. This receptor was identified in a woman aged 25 to 39 with primary liver carcinoma and hepatitis B virus infection. This sequence uses TRBV29-1 and TRBJ2-5, and 9 junctional nucleotides match TRBD2. The CDR3 region has the sequence CSVERPSGTKAQYF. In nucleotide form, the sequence is TGCAGCGTTGAACGGCCTAGCGGGACGAAGGCCCAGTACTTC.